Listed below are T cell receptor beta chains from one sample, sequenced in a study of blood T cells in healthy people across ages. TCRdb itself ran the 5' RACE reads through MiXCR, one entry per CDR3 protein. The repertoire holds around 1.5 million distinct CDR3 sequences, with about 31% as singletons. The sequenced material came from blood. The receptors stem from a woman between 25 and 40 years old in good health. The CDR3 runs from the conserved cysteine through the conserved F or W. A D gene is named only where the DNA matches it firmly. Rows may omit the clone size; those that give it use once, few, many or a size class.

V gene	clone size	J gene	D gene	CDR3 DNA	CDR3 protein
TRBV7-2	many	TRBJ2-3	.	TGTGCCAGCAGCTTTGATAGATTCACAGATACGCAGTATTTT	CASSFDRFTDTQYF
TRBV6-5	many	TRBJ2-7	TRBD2	TGTGCCAGCAGTTACTCGGGGCTAGCGGGGCACGAGCAGTACTTC	CASSYSGLAGHEQYF
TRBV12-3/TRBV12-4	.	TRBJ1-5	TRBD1	TGTGCCAGCAGTTTATCAGGACAGGGGAAGCATTTT	CASSLSGQGKHF
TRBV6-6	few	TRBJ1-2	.	TGTGCCAGCAGGCAGGCAGGGCCCGGGGGCTATGGCTACACCTTC	CASRQAGPGGYGYTF
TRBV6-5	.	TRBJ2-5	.	TGTGCCAGCAGTGTCAACAGGGATGGAGAGACCCAGTACTTC	CASSVNRDGETQYF
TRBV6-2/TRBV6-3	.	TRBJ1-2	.	TGTGCCAGCATGAAACAGGGTCTCGCCTATGGCTACACCTTC	CASMKQGLAYGYTF
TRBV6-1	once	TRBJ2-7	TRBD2	TGTGCCAGCAATGATCGGGCTAGCGGGAGCGAGCAGTACTTC	CASNDRASGSEQYF
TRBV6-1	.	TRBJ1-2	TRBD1	TGTGCCAGCAGCCCACTGTTGGGACAGGGGACTACTAACTATGGCTACACCTTC	CASSPLLGQGTTNYGYTF
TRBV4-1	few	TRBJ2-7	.	TGCGCCAGCAGCCAAGTTAAAGGGGCCTACGAGCAGTACTTC	CASSQVKGAYEQYF
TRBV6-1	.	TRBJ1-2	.	TGTGCCAGCAGTGAAGGAGGGATAGGCTACACCTTC	CASSEGGIGYTF
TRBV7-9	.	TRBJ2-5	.	TGTGCCAGCAGCTTGAAGGTGCTAGGAGGCGAGACCCAGTACTTC	CASSLKVLGGETQYF
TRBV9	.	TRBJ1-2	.	TGTGCCAGCAGCAAAAAGACACCTAACTATGGCTACACCTTC	CASSKKTPNYGYTF
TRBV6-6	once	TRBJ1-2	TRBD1	TGTGCCAGCAGTTGGGACAGCGGCAGCGGCTACACCTTC	CASSWDSGSGYTF
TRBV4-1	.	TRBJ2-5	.	TGCGCCAGCAGCCAGCCGGACTGGCCCGCGGCCCAGTACTTC	CASSQPDWPAAQYF
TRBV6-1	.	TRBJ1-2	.	TGTGCCAGCAGTCTTCCCGCTTTCGTTACCGAGAACTATGGCTACACCTTC	CASSLPAFVTENYGYTF
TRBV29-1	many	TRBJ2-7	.	TGCAGCGTTGTCGGGGTTCTGAGCTCCTACGAGCAGTACTTC	CSVVGVLSSYEQYF
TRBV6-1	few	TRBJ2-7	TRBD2	TGTGCCAGCAGGCCCCGACAGGGTAAGGTCACAGCGGGAGGGCTTTACGAGCAGTACTTC	CASRPRQGKVTAGGLYEQYF
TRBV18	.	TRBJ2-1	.	TGTGCCAGCTCACCCCAAGGAACTAGCAACAATGAGCAGTTCTTC	CASSPQGTSNNEQFF
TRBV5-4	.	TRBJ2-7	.	TGTGCCAGCAGCGCCTGGGGCCGCCGGAGGTACGAGCAGTACTTC	CASSAWGRRRYEQYF
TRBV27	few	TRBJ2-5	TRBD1	TGTGCCAGCAGTTTATCGAACAGGGGGCGAGGGTTCGCCCAGTACTTC	CASSLSNRGRGFAQYF
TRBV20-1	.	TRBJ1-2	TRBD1	TGCAGTACTGCTGACAGGGTGCGCGGCTATGGCTACACCTTC	CSTADRVRGYGYTF
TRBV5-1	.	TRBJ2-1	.	TGCGCCAGCAGCTTGGAGGACTGGAACAATGAGCAGTTCTTC	CASSLEDWNNEQFF
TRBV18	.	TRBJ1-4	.	TGTGCCAGCTCACCCGGGACGTACAGGACTAATGAAAAACTGTTTTTT	CASSPGTYRTNEKLFF
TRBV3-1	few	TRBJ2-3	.	TGTGCCAGCAGCCCCGGGGGATCTAGCACAGATACGCAGTATTTT	CASSPGGSSTDTQYF
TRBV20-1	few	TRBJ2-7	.	TGCAGTGCTATACCTCCTAGTGGCGAGCAGTACTTC	CSAIPPSGEQYF
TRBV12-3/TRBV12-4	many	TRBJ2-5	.	TGTGCCAGCAGCCGACAGCTTCAAGAGACCCAGTACTTC	CASSRQLQETQYF